This is a list of T cell receptor beta chains from one sample in a study of breast tumors, draining lymph nodes, adjacent tissues. MiXCR, run by TCRdb on the multiplex PCR reads, gives a single entry per CDR3 protein. Of 60,000 to 65,000 distinct CDR3 sequences in the sample, approximately 62% are singletons; the top ten hold around a fifth. The specimen was breast tumor tissue. Receptors were obtained from a female donor with breast cancer. Some clones in this sample may be carry-over from other donors' samples. CDR3s include the opening cysteine and the closing phenylalanine or tryptophan. Clone size is shown for a subset of rows, as once, few, many or a class of expanded clone.

clone_size	v_call	j_call	cdr3_aa
NA	TRBV15	TRBJ1-5	CATSGLLHGPQHF
NA	TRBV14	TRBJ2-1	CASSQDLGVGTGSYNEQFF
few	TRBV28	TRBJ2-4	CASSPWAGSMDIQYF
many	TRBV5-5	TRBJ1-5	CASSLGEREVQPQHF
many	TRBV27	TRBJ2-1	CASSLRGGARNEQFF
many	TRBV20-1	TRBJ1-6	CSASPMGSAPLHF
NA	TRBV6-5	TRBJ1-1	CASSQEVGQMNTEAFF
many	TRBV4-1	TRBJ2-4	CASSQDGQAWGAKNIQYF
many	TRBV7-9	TRBJ2-2	CASSLASTGELFF
NA	TRBV2	TRBJ1-2	CASREDRGGHGYTF
large	TRBV7-2	TRBJ1-6	CASSPGGRVSPLHF
many	TRBV7-2	TRBJ1-4	CASSFRGWGPNEKLFF
many	TRBV14	TRBJ1-6	CASSQLGQLNSPLHF
NA	TRBV2	TRBJ2-7	CASRSTGGFKQYF
NA	TRBV7-2	TRBJ1-3	CASSLRDRGSGNTLYF
many	TRBV2	TRBJ1-3	CASSSNKQGLGNTIYF
many	TRBV24-1	TRBJ2-1	CATSDLSGKYNEQFF
once	TRBV20-1	TRBJ2-1	CSASLSKGLGNEQFF
NA	TRBV9	TRBJ2-7	CASSPPTGGTYEQYF
NA	TRBV9	TRBJ2-2	CASSVGTSGELFF
many	TRBV6-6	TRBJ1-2	CASSHSLPSLYGYTF
NA	TRBV11-1	TRBJ2-5	CASSSTGTSGQTQYF
NA	TRBV7-2	TRBJ1-6	CASSSGQGGNSPLHF
NA	TRBV20-1	TRBJ2-3	CSATATSGGLNEQYF
many	TRBV7-9	TRBJ1-4	CASSIRGPNEKLFF
NA	TRBV6-5	TRBJ2-4	CASSTGGLNIQYF
NA	TRBV13	TRBJ2-3	CASSRGADTQYF
NA	TRBV19	TRBJ2-7	CASSIRRGMGYEQYF
NA	TRBV7-2	TRBJ2-2	CASSPRWASGNTGELFF
NA	TRBV6-5	TRBJ2-3	CASSYSTSGGRTDTQYF
NA	TRBV7-9	TRBJ2-2	CASSLALGGNGELFF
NA	TRBV20-1	TRBJ2-3	CSAQGLAGYNEQYF
NA	TRBV15	TRBJ2-7	CATREDRGGYEQHF
NA	TRBV20-1	TRBJ2-5	CSASGTGGRAVRETQYF
NA	TRBV20-1	TRBJ1-4	CSATGAGGEKLFF
many	TRBV5-1	TRBJ2-2	CASSGWDSYTGELFF
NA	TRBV6-6	TRBJ2-5	CASSRGLGETQYF
few	TRBV4-1	TRBJ1-1	CASSHGDSREAFF
NA	TRBV5-5	TRBJ2-5	CASSLTVPGETQYF
NA	TRBV6-2/TRBV6-3	TRBJ2-5	CASTLDLKREAYQETQYF
once	TRBV6-1	TRBJ2-1	CASRLSGNSYNEQFF
NA	TRBV20-1	TRBJ1-2	CSARERGAPNYGYTF
many	TRBV20-1	TRBJ1-3	CSASGVTGNTIYF
many	TRBV20-1	TRBJ2-7	CSARVAGGPGEQYF
many	TRBV20-1	TRBJ2-1	CSGPGLASNEQFF
many	TRBV7-2	TRBJ2-2	CASSQRSRGSGELFF